The source of this T cell receptor beta chain is a study of cytomegalovirus exposure and HLA in healthy donors. This clone was observed a handful of times. Its target is not known. The approximately 120-subject validation cohort, separate from the 666-subject first cohort, included the donors. Findings and limits, study-wide: A list of about 180 TCR beta chains associated with cytomegalovirus was given. Subsequent analysis showed first-cohort TCR clusters tending to co-occur in more than 90 validation repertoires. Whilst most TCR sequences proved rare, a subset of public TCRs occurred across many donors.

The CDR3 extends over 12 amino acids. Per the germline V gene, CDR1 is MNHNS and CDR2 is SASEGT. V was trimmed by 8 bases and J by 4 bases, leaving 11 bases between them. Data came from immunoSEQ multiplex PCR; TCRdb stores just in-frame clones and leaves some out. The sample shows about 240,000 clones, approximately 87% of them seen only once. The sequence was obtained from a man aged 18 to 29 in good health and CMV-seronegative. Source material: PBMCs. This chain connects TRBV6-1 to TRBJ1-2; D uncertain. CDR3 bases: TGTGCCAGCCGGCCCCGGGTCTATGGCTACACCTTC. Translating it yields CASRPRVYGYTF.